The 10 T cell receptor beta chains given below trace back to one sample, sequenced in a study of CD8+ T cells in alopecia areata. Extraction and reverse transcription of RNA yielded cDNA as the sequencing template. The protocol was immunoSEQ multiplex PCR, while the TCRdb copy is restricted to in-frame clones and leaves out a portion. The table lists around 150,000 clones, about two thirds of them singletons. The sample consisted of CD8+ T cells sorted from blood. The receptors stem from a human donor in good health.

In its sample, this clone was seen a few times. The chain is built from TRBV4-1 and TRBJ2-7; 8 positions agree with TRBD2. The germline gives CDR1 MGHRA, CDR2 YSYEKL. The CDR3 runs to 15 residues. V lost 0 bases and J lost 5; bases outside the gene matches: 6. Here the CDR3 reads CASSQESGGRNEQYF. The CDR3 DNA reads TGCGCCAGCAGCCAAGAGTCGGGAGGGAGGAACGAGCAGTACTTC.

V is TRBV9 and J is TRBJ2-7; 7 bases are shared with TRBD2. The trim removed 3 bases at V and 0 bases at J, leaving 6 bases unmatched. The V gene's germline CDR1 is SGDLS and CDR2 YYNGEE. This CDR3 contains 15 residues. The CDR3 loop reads CASSGREDHSYEQYF. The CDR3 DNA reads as TGTGCCAGCAGCGGACGGGAGGACCACTCCTACGAGCAGTACTTC.

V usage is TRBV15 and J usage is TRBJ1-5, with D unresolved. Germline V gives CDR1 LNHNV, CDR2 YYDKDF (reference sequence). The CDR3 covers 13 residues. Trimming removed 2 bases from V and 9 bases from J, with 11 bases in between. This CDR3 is CATSRLPGRPQHF. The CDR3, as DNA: TGTGCCACCAGCAGACTCCCCGGTAGGCCCCAGCATTTT.

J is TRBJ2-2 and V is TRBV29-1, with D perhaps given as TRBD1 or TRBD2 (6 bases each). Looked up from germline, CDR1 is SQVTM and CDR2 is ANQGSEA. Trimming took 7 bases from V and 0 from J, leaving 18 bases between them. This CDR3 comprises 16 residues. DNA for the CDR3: TGCAGCGCTCACATTACAGGGACTCCGAACACCGGGGAGCTGTTTTTT. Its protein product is CSAHITGTPNTGELFF.

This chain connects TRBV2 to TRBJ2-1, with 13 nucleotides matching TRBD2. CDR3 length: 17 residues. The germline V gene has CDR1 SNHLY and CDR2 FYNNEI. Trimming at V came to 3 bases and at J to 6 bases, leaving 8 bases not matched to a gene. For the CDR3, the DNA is TGTGCCAGCAGTGATTACGGACTAGCGGGAGTGCGCAATGAGCAGTTCTTC. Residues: CASSDYGLAGVRNEQFF. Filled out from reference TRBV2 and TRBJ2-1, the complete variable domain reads EPEVTQTPSHQVTQMGQEVILRCVPISNHLYFYWYRQILGQKVEFLVSFYNNEISEKSEIFDDQFSVERPDGSNFTLKIRSTKLEDSAMYFCASSDYGLAGVRNEQFFGPGTRLTVL.

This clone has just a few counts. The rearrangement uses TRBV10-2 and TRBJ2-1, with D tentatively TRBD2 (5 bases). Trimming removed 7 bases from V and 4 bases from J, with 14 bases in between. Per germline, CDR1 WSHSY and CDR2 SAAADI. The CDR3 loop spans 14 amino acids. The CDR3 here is CASTSPRVYNEQFF. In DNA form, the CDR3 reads TGCGCCAGCACCAGTCCGCGGGTTTACAATGAGCAGTTCTTC.

CDR3 region: CASSQHPNLASNYGYTF. CDR3 DNA: TGCGCCAGCAGCCAGCACCCCAATCTAGCCTCTAACTATGGCTACACCTTC. The V gene is TRBV4-1, the J gene TRBJ1-2; D is undetermined. In germline, CDR1 is MGHRA, CDR2 YSYEKL. V was cut by 3 bases and J by 0 bases, with 17 bases left in between. The CDR3 spans 17 residues.

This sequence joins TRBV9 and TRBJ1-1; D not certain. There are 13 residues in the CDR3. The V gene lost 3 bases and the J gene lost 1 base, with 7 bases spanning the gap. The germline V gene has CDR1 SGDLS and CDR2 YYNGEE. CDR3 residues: CASSAMKNTEAFF. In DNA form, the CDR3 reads TGTGCCAGCAGCGCCATGAAGAACACTGAAGCTTTCTTT.

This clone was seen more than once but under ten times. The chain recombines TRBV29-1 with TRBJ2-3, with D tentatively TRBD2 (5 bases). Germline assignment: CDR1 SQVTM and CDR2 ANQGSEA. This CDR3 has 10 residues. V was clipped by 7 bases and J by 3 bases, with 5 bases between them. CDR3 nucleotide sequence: TGCAGCGGGGAGACAGATACGCAGTATTTT. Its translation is CSGETDTQYF.

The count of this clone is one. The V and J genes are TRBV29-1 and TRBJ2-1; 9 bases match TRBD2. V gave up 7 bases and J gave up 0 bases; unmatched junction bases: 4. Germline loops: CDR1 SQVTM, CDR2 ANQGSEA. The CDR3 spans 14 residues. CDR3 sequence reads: CSASSGSSYNEQFF. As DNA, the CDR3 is TGCAGCGCAAGTAGCGGGAGCTCCTACAATGAGCAGTTCTTC.